The subject of this entry is one T cell receptor (beta chain). Its antigen is currently unknown. This sample stems from a study of beta chain features in type 1 diabetes. This CDR3 spans 14 amino acids. Per the germline V gene, CDR1 is MDHEN and CDR2 is SYDVKM. Germline trimming cut 4 bases from V and 3 bases from J; bases unmatched to any gene: 1. Overall study results and limits: There was a moderate but significant shortening of TCRB CDR3s in all four CD4+ subsets of Type 1 diabetes patients. Whether TCRB rearrangement is influenced by HLA type went unresolved here.

Reverse transcription of all isolated RNA meant that expressed TCRB transcripts were sequenced. Produced via immunoSEQ multiplex PCR; TCRdb's table is partial and in-frame only. The sample gives about 370,000 clones, 9.6% of which show up once; 0.55% to 0.75% is in the top ten. Sorted populations all exceeded 98% purity. This chain connects TRBV28 to TRBJ2-5; TRBD1 agrees at 11 bases. The sequenced sample was central memory CD4+ T cells from blood. The sequence derives from a man younger than 40 with type 1 diabetes. CDR3 amino acids: CASSWTGGEETQYF. The CDR3 DNA reads TGTGCCAGCAGTTGGACAGGGGGCGAAGAGACCCAGTACTTC.